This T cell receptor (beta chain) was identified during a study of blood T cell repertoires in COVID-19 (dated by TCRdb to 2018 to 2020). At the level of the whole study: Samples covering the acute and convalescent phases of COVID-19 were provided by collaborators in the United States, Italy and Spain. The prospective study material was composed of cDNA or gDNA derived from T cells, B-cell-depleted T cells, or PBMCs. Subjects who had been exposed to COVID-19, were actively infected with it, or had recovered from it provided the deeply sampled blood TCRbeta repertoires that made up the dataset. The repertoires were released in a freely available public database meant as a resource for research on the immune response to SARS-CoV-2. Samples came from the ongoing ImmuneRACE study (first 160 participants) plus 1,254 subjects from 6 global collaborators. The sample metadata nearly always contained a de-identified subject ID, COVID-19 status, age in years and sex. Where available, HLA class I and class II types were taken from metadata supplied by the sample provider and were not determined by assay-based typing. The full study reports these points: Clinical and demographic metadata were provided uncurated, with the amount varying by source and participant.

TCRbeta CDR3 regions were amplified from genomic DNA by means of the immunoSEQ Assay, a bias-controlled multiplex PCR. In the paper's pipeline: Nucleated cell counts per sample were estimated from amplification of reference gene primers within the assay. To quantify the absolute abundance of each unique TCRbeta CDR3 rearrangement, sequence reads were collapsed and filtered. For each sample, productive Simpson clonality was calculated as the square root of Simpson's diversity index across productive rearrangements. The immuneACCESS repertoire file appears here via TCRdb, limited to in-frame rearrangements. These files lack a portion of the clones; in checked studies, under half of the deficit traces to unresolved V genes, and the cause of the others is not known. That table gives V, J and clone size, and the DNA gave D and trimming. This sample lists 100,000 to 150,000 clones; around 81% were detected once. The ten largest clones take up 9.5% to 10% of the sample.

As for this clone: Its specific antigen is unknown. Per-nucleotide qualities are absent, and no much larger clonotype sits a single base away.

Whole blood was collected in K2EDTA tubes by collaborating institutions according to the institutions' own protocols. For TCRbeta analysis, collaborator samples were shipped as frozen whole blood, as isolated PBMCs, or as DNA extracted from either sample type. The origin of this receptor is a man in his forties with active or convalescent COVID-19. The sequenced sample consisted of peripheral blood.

The sequence in DNA is TGTGCCAGCAGCTCGAGACTAGCGGGGGGATCTCTTGGGGAGCTGTTTTTT. Translated, this gives CASSSRLAGGSLGELFF. The rearrangement joined TRBV5-4 to TRBJ2-2; 13 middle bases align to TRBD2. V trim: 3 bases; J trim: 8 bases; unmatched bases: 10. CDR1 and CDR2 were assigned from the germline V gene (reference sequence) as SGHNT and YYREEE. The CDR3 measures 17 amino acids from cysteine to phenylalanine. Left in the record is the CDR3 DNA by itself, 51 bases read in frame from the first base.